The 18 T cell receptor beta chains below come from one sample, sequenced in a study of T cells after yellow fever vaccination. TCRdb re-called the 5' RACE reads with MiXCR, one entry per CDR3 protein. The table lists approximately 510,000 distinct CDR3 sequences, 20% to 25% of them singletons. The sequencing here drew on PBMCs, taken more than 20 days after the first yellow fever vaccination. Source of these receptors: a man younger than 35 who received the YFV17D yellow fever vaccine.

The CDR3 region is CASSQDRGQGSNYGYTF. CDR3 DNA: TGTGCCAGCAGCCAAGATCGGGGCCAGGGGAGTAACTATGGCTACACCTTC. V is TRBV4-2 and J is TRBJ1-2, with TRBD1 as a possible D gene (6 bases). Germline V gene data show CDR1 as LGHNA and CDR2 as YNFKEQ. The CDR3 has 17 amino acids. V was cut by 0 bases and J by 1 base, with 15 bases left in between.

This clonotype was counted a few times. The chain links TRBV4-1 to TRBJ2-5; 9 bases fit TRBD2. Germline CDR1 MGHRA, CDR2 YSYEKL. This CDR3 is 14 amino acids long. J was trimmed by 5 bases and V by 5 bases; bases with no gene match: 6. The CDR3: CASSDHLAGETQYF. CDR3 bases: TGCGCCAGCAGCGATCACCTAGCGGGGGAGACCCAGTACTTC.

This clonotype was detected a few times. The V call is TRBV18, the J call TRBJ2-5; maybe TRBD1 (5 bases). CDR3 length: 15 residues. CDR1 and CDR2 (germline): KGHSH, LQKENI. Trimming left V 5 bases short and J 2 bases short, with 15 bases between. CDR3 region: CASSFQTGQQETQYF. CDR3 DNA sequence: TGTGCCAGCTCATTTCAAACAGGTCAGCAAGAGACCCAGTACTTC.

This chain links TRBV3-1 with TRBJ2-3; possible D gene TRBD1, 6 bases. The CDR3 contains 15 residues. Germline V lookup: CDR1 LGHDT, CDR2 YNNKEL (reference sequence). Trimming shortened V by 11 bases and J by 3 bases, and 21 bases separated the two germline ends. CDR3 nucleotides: TGTGCCGTACGCGATGTGGGGGCCATGACAGATACGCAGTATTTT. Translation gives CAVRDVGAMTDTQYF.

This clonotype was counted only a few times. V gene TRBV6-1 combines with J gene TRBJ2-1, with 12 bases that match TRBD2. V lost 6 bases and J lost 2; bases outside the gene matches: 5. Germline loops: CDR1 MNHNS, CDR2 SASEGT. There are 16 residues in the CDR3. Written as DNA, the CDR3 is TGTGCCAGCAGCCTAGGACTAGCGGGGACCTACAATGAGCAGTTCTTC. Its protein is CASSLGLAGTYNEQFF.

The rearrangement joins TRBV13 to TRBJ2-3; D remains ambiguous. Germline-derived CDR1 and CDR2 are PRHDT and FYEKMQ (reference sequence). Trimming removed 3 bases from V and 4 bases from J, with 8 bases in between. CDR3 length: 13 amino acids. Here the CDR3 reads CASSLYRADTQYF. The DNA of the CDR3 is TGTGCCAGCAGCTTGTATCGAGCAGATACGCAGTATTTT.

The sample holds a few counts of this clonotype. V is TRBV6-5 and J is TRBJ2-3; D not certain. The length of the CDR3 is 16 residues. Between the trimmed V and J ends, which lost 4 bases and 0 bases, there was a span of 14 bases. CDR1 is MNHEY, CDR2 SVGAGI, per germline. CDR3 sequence: CASSLYVAESTDTQYF. The CDR3 region has the DNA TGTGCCAGCAGTTTATATGTGGCGGAAAGCACAGATACGCAGTATTTT.

This clonotype was observed a few times. The chain carries TRBV2 and TRBJ2-4, with D hard to call. V lost 5 bases and J lost 9, with 14 bases in between. The CDR3 loop spans 13 amino acids. CDR1 and CDR2 from the germline V gene are SNHLY and FYNNEI. Here the CDR3 DNA reads TGTGCCAGCAGTATTGGAGAGTTGGGCATTCAGTACTTC. It is translated as CASSIGELGIQYF.

The chain carries TRBV6-1 and TRBJ1-5; perhaps TRBD1 as D (5 bases). Germline CDR1 reads MNHNS; CDR2 reads SASEGT. This CDR3 is built from 14 residues. Trimming removed 6 bases from V and 1 base from J, with 10 bases in between. CDR3 region: CASRNGGSNQPQHF. In DNA, the CDR3 is TGTGCCAGCAGAAACGGGGGGAGCAATCAGCCCCAGCATTTT.

The gene calls are TRBV7-9 and TRBJ2-3; TRBD2 aligns across 10 bases. The CDR3 sequence is 16 residues long. CDR1 and CDR2 (germline): SEHNR, FQNEAQ (reference sequence). The V and J ends lost 1 base and 6 bases, in that order; junction bases with no gene match: 7. The CDR3 loop reads CASSLGTSGSRDTQYF. The CDR3 nucleotides are TGTGCCAGCAGCTTAGGGACTAGCGGTTCCCGGGATACGCAGTATTTT.

This clonotype was detected only a few times. The chain links TRBV6-4 to TRBJ2-7; D not certain. The CDR3 has 10 amino acids. The V end was cut by 7 bases, the J end by 4 bases, with 5 bases between. Germline values: CDR1 MRHNA, CDR2 SNTAGT. CDR3 loop: CASTDYEQYF. The CDR3 bases are TGTGCCAGCACAGATTACGAGCAGTACTTC.

This sequence joins TRBV5-6 and TRBJ2-3, with D perhaps being TRBD1 or TRBD2 (5 bases each). Germline V gives CDR1 SGHDT, CDR2 YYEEEE. There are 16 residues in the CDR3. The V end was cut by 4 bases, the J end by 0 bases, with 15 bases between. This CDR3 reads CASSPPGRTSTDTQYF. CDR3 sequence (DNA): TGTGCCAGCAGCCCTCCAGGGCGGACTAGCACAGATACGCAGTATTTT.

By frequency in the sample, this clonotype is medium-sized (0.01 to 0.1%). The J gene is TRBJ2-1, the V gene TRBV7-6; D unresolved. The germline CDR1 and CDR2 sequences are SGHVS and FNYEAQ. V was pared by 0 bases and J by 2 bases, with 8 bases between. This CDR3 contains 15 residues. CDR3 in amino acids: CASSLALVPYNEQFF. The DNA of the CDR3 is TGTGCCAGCAGCTTAGCGTTGGTTCCCTACAATGAGCAGTTCTTC.

This sequence joins TRBV7-6 and TRBJ1-1; D may be TRBD1 (6 bases). Between the trimmed V and J ends, which lost 3 bases and 6 bases, there was a span of 14 bases. The CDR3 contains 14 residues. Germline loops: CDR1 SGHVS, CDR2 FNYEAQ. Written as DNA, the CDR3 is TGTGCCAGCAGCTTGGGGGCGGGGAGCGCTGAAGCTTTCTTT. Translation gives CASSLGAGSAEAFF.

This clonotype occurred a few times. The rearrangement links TRBV5-5 to TRBJ2-4; D possibly corresponds to TRBD2 (5 bases). V was pared by 4 bases and J by 0 bases, with 17 bases between. From germline, CDR1 is SGHKS and CDR2 YYEKEE (reference sequence). This CDR3 is 17 amino acids long. CDR3 bases: TGTGCCAGCAGCCGAATAGGCGGGTCCCTAGCCAAAAACATTCAGTACTTC. This translates into CASSRIGGSLAKNIQYF.

The chain carries TRBV5-1 and TRBJ2-7; a weak D match, TRBD2 (5 bases). The germline CDR1 and CDR2 sequences are SGHRS and YFSETQ. The CDR3 sequence is 11 residues long. V lost 4 bases and J lost 5, with 7 bases in between. The CDR3 is CASSQRDEQYF. In DNA form, the CDR3 reads TGCGCCAGCAGCCAGAGGGACGAGCAGTACTTC.

This clonotype was counted only a few times. V usage is TRBV5-1 and J usage is TRBJ2-6, with D possibly being TRBD2 (5 bases). The ends were cut back, 4 bases at V and 3 bases at J, with 14 bases in the middle. This CDR3 contains 16 residues. Germline V gene sequence: CDR1 SGHRS, CDR2 YFSETQ. The CDR3 DNA reads TGCGCCAGCAGCCATAGAGGGCTTGGTGGGGCCAACGTCCTGACTTTC. It codes for CASSHRGLGGANVLTF. Using reference TRBV5-1 and TRBJ2-6 for the parts outside the CDR3, the full variable domain is KAGVTQTPRYLIKTRGQQVTLSCSPISGHRSVSWYQQTPGQGLQFLFEYFSETQRNKGNFPGRFSGRQFSNSRSEMNVSTLELGDSALYLCASSHRGLGGANVLTFGAGSRLTVL.

J is TRBJ1-6 and V is TRBV9; D possibly corresponds to TRBD1 (5 bases). V gave up 4 bases and J gave up 10 bases, with 18 bases separating them. Germline CDR1 and CDR2: SGDLS and YYNGEE. The CDR3 sequence is 15 residues long. This CDR3 reads CASSLGTGVVSPLHF. In DNA form, the CDR3 reads TGTGCCAGCAGCCTAGGGACGGGCGTTGTGTCACCCCTCCACTTT.